The clone carrying this TCR beta chain was observed once. V was cut by 1 base and J by 4 bases, with 7 bases left in between. This CDR3 contains 14 residues. Germline lookup yields CDR1 SGHTA and CDR2 FQGNSA. The data are from a study of T cell changes during pregnancy in multiple sclerosis. Assay: immunoSEQ multiplex PCR; the TCRdb copy retains only in-frame clones and omits some. The sample yields about 93,000 clones, around 92% seen once. The receptor was derived from a female donor with multiple sclerosis, enrolled in a pregnancy study. The chain uses TRBV7-2 and TRBJ2-2; D unresolved. This specimen consisted of peripheral blood, obtained after pregnancy. For the CDR3, the DNA is TGTGCCAGCAGCTTAGTGGCCCCCACCGGGGAGCTGTTTTTT. Protein: CASSLVAPTGELFF.